The 18 T cell receptor beta chains given below trace back to one sample, sequenced in a study of early T cells in non-severe SARS-CoV-2 infection. TCRdb ran MiXCR on the 5' RACE reads and lists one entry per CDR3 protein. The sample includes 20,000 to 25,000 distinct CDR3 sequences, approximately 3.8% of them seen just once. The sequenced sample was whole blood. The receptor set was obtained from an adult who was a healthcare worker with PCR-confirmed SARS-CoV-2 infection or an uninfected control (not recorded which).

This clonotype was observed at least ten times. V usage is TRBV18 and J usage is TRBJ1-1, with TRBD1 as a possible D gene (5 bases). The CDR3 loop spans 16 amino acids. Germline CDR1 reads KGHSH; CDR2 reads LQKENI. The V and J ends lost 4 bases and 3 bases respectively, with 18 bases between them. The CDR3 spells CASSRTETVFDTEAFF. For the CDR3, the DNA is TGTGCCAGCTCACGAACTGAGACAGTGTTCGACACTGAAGCTTTCTTT.

This clonotype was counted many times. The CDR3 here is CASSKRQDYSNQPQHF. The CDR3 DNA follows: TGTGCCAGTAGCAAAAGACAGGATTATAGCAATCAGCCCCAGCATTTT. The rearrangement uses TRBV19 and TRBJ1-5; a possible D gene is TRBD1 (6 bases). Deletions cut 6 bases from V and 0 bases from J, with 15 bases between. Germline CDR1 LNHDA, CDR2 SQIVND (reference sequence). The CDR3 runs 16 residues.

This clonotype was seen ten or more times. J is TRBJ2-7 and V is TRBV29-1, with 8 bases matching TRBD1. Germline values: CDR1 SQVTM, CDR2 ANQGSEA. CDR3 length: 14 amino acids. J lost 1 base, V lost 1 base, and 3 bases had no gene match. The CDR3 sequence: CSVEGGTGSYEQYF. The CDR3 DNA reads as TGCAGCGTTGAAGGAGGGACAGGATCCTACGAGCAGTACTTC.

There are many counts of this clonotype. The rearrangement uses TRBV10-2 and TRBJ2-5; 8 positions agree with TRBD1. J gave up 4 bases and V 7 bases, and 11 bases lay outside the gene matches. The CDR3 sequence is 15 residues long. CDR1 is WSHSY and CDR2 is SAAADI in the germline V gene. The CDR3 DNA is TGCGCCAGCATTCTAAGGCAGGGGGCTCGAGAGACCCAGTACTTC. Translated, it gives CASILRQGARETQYF.

This clonotype showed up many times. The rearrangement joins TRBV18 to TRBJ1-2; D is possibly TRBD1 (6 bases). With 3 bases removed from V and 4 bases from J, the gap between germline ends came to 12 bases. CDR3 length: 14 residues. Germline V lookup: CDR1 KGHSH, CDR2 LQKENI. The CDR3, as DNA: TGTGCCAGCTCACCCTCCAGGGGTTCCTATGGCTACACCTTC. Its translation is CASSPSRGSYGYTF.

This clonotype was seen repeatedly, ten times or more. The V call is TRBV5-6, the J call TRBJ2-1; TRBD2 matches at 15 bases. The V and J ends lost 5 bases and 7 bases, in that order; junction bases with no gene match: 13. The germline gives CDR1 SGHDT, CDR2 YYEEEE. The CDR3 extends over 18 amino acids. This CDR3 is CASRSPGLAGGLGNEQFF. CDR3 sequence (DNA): TGTGCCAGCAGATCTCCCGGACTAGCGGGAGGGCTTGGTAATGAGCAGTTCTTC.

This clonotype appeared many times. This chain connects TRBV19 to TRBJ2-1; TRBD2 matches at 8 bases. V dropped 4 bases and J dropped 2; count of bases not matched to a gene: 4. This CDR3 is built from 15 residues. The germline gives CDR1 LNHDA, CDR2 SQIVND (reference sequence). CDR3 protein: CASSNSAGAYNEQFF. In nucleotides, the CDR3 is TGTGCCAGTAGTAACTCAGCGGGGGCCTACAATGAGCAGTTCTTC.

This clonotype occurred many times. The J gene is TRBJ1-2, the V gene TRBV6-1, with TRBD1 as a possible D gene (6 bases). The CDR3 is made up of 13 amino acids. V was pared by 2 bases and J by 2 bases, with 6 bases between. From germline, CDR1 is MNHNS and CDR2 SASEGT. CDR3: CASSEQGNYGYTF. The CDR3 nucleotides read TGTGCCAGCAGTGAACAGGGGAACTATGGCTACACCTTC.

The chain links TRBV3-1 to TRBJ1-1; 7 bases align to TRBD1. CDR3 length equals 16 residues. J was trimmed by 1 base and V by 0 bases; bases with no gene match: 5. Germline lookup yields CDR1 LGHDT and CDR2 YNNKEL (reference sequence). In nucleotides, the CDR3 is TGTGCCAGCAGCCAAGATTGGGGACAGCCGAACACTGAAGCTTTCTTT. Its protein product is CASSQDWGQPNTEAFF.

There are many counts of this clonotype. This chain uses TRBV5-1 with TRBJ1-1; D is perhaps TRBD1 (5 bases). This CDR3 has 13 residues. Trimming left V 6 bases short and J 1 base short, with 10 bases between. Per germline, CDR1 SGHRS and CDR2 YFSETQ. The CDR3 is CASKRGTNTEAFF. The DNA of the CDR3 is TGCGCCAGCAAAAGGGGAACGAACACTGAAGCTTTCTTT.

This clonotype was counted at least ten times. This sequence joins TRBV29-1 and TRBJ2-1, with 7 bases that match TRBD1. CDR1 is SQVTM and CDR2 is ANQGSEA in the germline V gene. V shed 4 bases, J shed 4 bases, and the junction held 1 base outside the gene matches. This CDR3 contains 12 residues. DNA of the CDR3: TGCAGCGTTGGGGGACAGTACAATGAGCAGTTCTTC. Translation gives CSVGGQYNEQFF.

With respect to this clonotype: Given a much more abundant clone one base away, this may be a read error. The V call is TRBV24-1, the J call TRBJ2-1; 10 bases match TRBD2. In germline, CDR1 is KGHDR, CDR2 SFDVKD. The CDR3 is 16 residues long. The CDR3 bases are TGTGCCACCAGTGATCCTCTAGCGGGAGTGTACAATGAGCAGTCCTTC. Translating gives CATSDPLAGVYNEQSF.

In its sample, this clonotype was seen many times. This chain uses TRBV4-1 with TRBJ1-1; D is perhaps TRBD1 (6 bases). The CDR3 runs to 14 residues. V dropped 2 bases and J dropped 5 bases, with 12 bases sitting between them. Per germline, CDR1 MGHRA and CDR2 YSYEKL. The CDR3 region has the DNA TGCGCCAGCAGCCAAACCTCAGGGGTTACTGAAGCTTTCTTT. This codes for CASSQTSGVTEAFF.

In its sample, this clonotype was seen many times. The rearrangement uses TRBV3-1 and TRBJ2-1; 8 bases map to TRBD2. Germline V gene lookup returns CDR1 LGHDT and CDR2 YNNKEL (reference sequence). V lost 4 bases to trimming and J lost 0 bases; unmatched junction nucleotides: 11. The CDR3 length is 18 residues. This chain's CDR3 is CASSPGAGVSSSYNEQFF. The CDR3 DNA follows: TGTGCCAGCAGCCCCGGAGCGGGAGTTTCTTCCTCCTACAATGAGCAGTTCTTC.

This clonotype has at least ten counts. As DNA, the CDR3 is TGTGCCAGCAGCTTAGGCCGGGCAGCGGACTATGGCTACACCTTC. Its translation is CASSLGRAADYGYTF. The chain recombines TRBV13 with TRBJ1-2, with D unclear. V lost 0 bases and J 3 bases, leaving 11 bases between the germline ends. Germline V CDR1 and CDR2: PRHDT, FYEKMQ (reference sequence). This CDR3 has 15 residues.

This clonotype has ten or more counts. The chain uses TRBV6-5 and TRBJ1-5, with 9 positions matching TRBD1. The CDR3 is 13 amino acids. Losses at the gene ends were 5 bases for V and 7 bases for J; bases not matched to a gene: 3. Germline lookup yields CDR1 MNHEY and CDR2 SVGAGI. The CDR3 sequence: CASSTGGRQPQHF. Here the CDR3 DNA reads TGTGCCAGCAGTACAGGGGGCCGGCAGCCCCAGCATTTT.

This clonotype appeared many times. The V gene is TRBV7-2, the J gene TRBJ2-3, with 11 bases aligning to TRBD2. Per the germline V gene, CDR1 is SGHTA and CDR2 is FQGNSA. J was trimmed by 1 base and V by 4 bases; bases with no gene match: 1. CDR3 length equals 15 residues. The CDR3 reads CASSSGLAGTDTQYF. CDR3 coding DNA: TGTGCCAGCAGCTCGGGACTAGCGGGCACAGATACGCAGTATTTT.

This clonotype was observed a handful of times. V gene TRBV7-8 combines with J gene TRBJ2-7, with a possible D match to TRBD1 (6 bases). This CDR3 contains 14 residues. Germline assignment: CDR1 SGHVS and CDR2 FQNEAQ. The V end was cut by 2 bases, the J end by 1 base, with 9 bases between. CDR3 DNA sequence: TGTGCCAGCAGCTTAACCGGACAGTCCTACGAGCAGTACTTC. It codes for CASSLTGQSYEQYF.